This TCR beta chain originates from a study of beta chain features in type 1 diabetes. Overall study results and limits: Naive, central memory and Treg TCRB repertoires appeared more alike in patients than in healthy donors.

The whole isolated RNA underwent reverse transcription, so sequencing captured expressed TCRB transcripts. Assay used: immunoSEQ multiplex PCR; TCRdb lists only in-frame clones, some missing. The sample holds under 450,000 clones, approximately 15% seen once. CD45RO/CCR7/CD25/CD127/CD95/CD27 sorting isolated CD4+ naive, central memory, regulatory and stem cell-like memory cells. The CDR3 is 16 amino acids. Trimming cost V 6 bases and J 4 bases; bases outside gene matches: 13. CDR1 is LGHNA and CDR2 is YNFKEQ in the germline V gene. To note about this clone: Antigen specificity is unknown.

This chain links TRBV4-2 with TRBJ2-5; 8 positions agree with TRBD2. The TCR sequence derives from a man aged 25 to 45 in good health. Material: naive CD4+ T cells from blood. CDR3 amino acids: CASRPSGSPTPETQYF. CDR3 DNA: TGTGCCAGCAGACCCAGCGGGAGTCCCACCCCAGAGACCCAGTACTTC.